This TCR beta chain was observed in a study of blood T cell repertoires in COVID-19. Study-wide context: COVID-19 samples collected from the United States, Italy and Spain covered acute and convalescent phases.

Authors' analysis steps: It was from reference gene primer amplification that nucleated cell counts were estimated. Produced via immunoSEQ multiplex PCR; TCRdb's table is partial and in-frame only. V and J calls and clone size are given by that table; D and trimming were obtained from the DNA. The sample holds about 200,000 clones, roughly 85% seen once. Germline CDR1 reads KGHSH; CDR2 reads LQKENI. CDR3 length: 15 amino acids. Trimming removed 2 bases from V and 2 bases from J; junction bases left unmatched: 3. Turning to this clone: Additional DNA sequences in this sample encode the identical CDR3.

Material: peripheral blood. This chain uses TRBV18 with TRBJ1-3; 7 bases line up with TRBD1. The receptor's source is a woman aged 40 to 49 with active or convalescent COVID-19. CDR3 residues: CASSPSQGTGNTIYF. The CDR3 DNA reads TGTGCCAGCTCACCATCACAGGGGACTGGAAACACCATATATTTT.